These 9 T cell receptor beta chains came from one sample sequenced in a study of shared T cell receptors in the human thymus. Produced via immunoSEQ multiplex PCR; TCRdb's table is partial and in-frame only. The sample carries over 650,000 clones, about 87% recorded once. The same sample was also studied in work on human thymus T cells.

Sequenced input: thymocytes. The origin of the receptors is a boy less than two years old with a congenital heart defect.

This clone was counted between two and nine times. This chain links TRBV10-2 with TRBJ1-1, with 8 bases aligning to TRBD1. Trimming cost V 7 bases and J 4 bases; bases outside gene matches: 5. The CDR3 runs 13 residues. Germline V gene lookup returns CDR1 WSHSY and CDR2 SAAADI. CDR3 loop: CASKDREGTEAFF. The CDR3 nucleotides are TGCGCCAGCAAGGACAGGGAGGGCACTGAAGCTTTCTTT.

This clone was observed a few times. The chain links TRBV28 to TRBJ2-5; TRBD2 aligns across 12 bases. Germline loops: CDR1 MDHEN, CDR2 SYDVKM. The V segment lost 5 bases and the J segment 4 bases; nucleotides outside the gene matches: 8. The CDR3 is 16 amino acids. Here the CDR3 reads CASSPRLAGDRETQYF. The CDR3 region has the DNA TGTGCCAGCAGTCCGAGACTAGCGGGAGATCGAGAGACCCAGTACTTC. The variable domain in full, completed from reference TRBV28 and TRBJ2-5, reads DVKVTQSSRYLVKRTGEKVFLECVQDMDHENMFWYRQDPGLGLRLIYFSYDVKMKEKGDIPEGYSVSREKKERFSLILESASTNQTSMYLCASSPRLAGDRETQYFGPGTRLLVL.

The chain links TRBV4-3 to TRBJ2-7; 10 bases are shared with TRBD2. The CDR3 totals 15 residues. V lost 4 bases and J lost 2; bases outside the gene matches: 5. CDR1 is LGHNA and CDR2 is YSLEER in the germline V gene. The CDR3 loop reads CASSPTLAGTYEQYF. For the CDR3, the DNA is TGCGCCAGCAGCCCTACACTAGCGGGGACCTACGAGCAGTACTTC.

This clone was detected a few times. The chain carries TRBV5-4 and TRBJ1-6, with D tentatively TRBD1 (5 bases). The ends were cut back, 4 bases at V and 8 bases at J, with 7 bases in the middle. CDR1 SGHNT and CDR2 YYREEE come from the germline V gene (reference sequence). The CDR3 consists of 12 residues. The CDR3 sequence: CASSLGDSPLHF. The DNA for the CDR3 is TGTGCCAGCAGCCTAGGGGATTCACCCCTCCACTTT.

This clone appeared a single time. The chain couples TRBV6-5 to TRBJ2-1; the match to TRBD1 covers 12 bases. Germline CDR1 reads MNHEY; CDR2 reads SVGAGI. CDR3 length equals 15 residues. Trimming removed 5 bases from V and 7 bases from J; junction bases left unmatched: 6. CDR3 DNA sequence: TGTGCCAGCAGTAACCGGGACAGGGGGCTAAATGAGCAGTTCTTC. Amino acid sequence: CASSNRDRGLNEQFF.

The J gene is TRBJ2-2, the V gene TRBV5-4; 9 bases agree with TRBD1. CDR1 and CDR2 (germline): SGHNT, YYREEE (reference sequence). The CDR3 loop spans 15 amino acids. Trimming at V came to 4 bases and at J to 6 bases, leaving 7 bases not matched to a gene. The CDR3 bases are TGTGCCAGCAGCGAACGACAGGGGGGGCCCGGGGAGCTGTTTTTT. Protein product: CASSERQGGPGELFF.

This chain joins TRBV7-9 and TRBJ1-6; TRBD1 agrees at 9 bases. The junction had 11 bases not matched to a gene; V was cut back by 3 bases and J by 11 bases. Germline-derived CDR1 and CDR2 are SEHNR and FQNEAQ (reference sequence). The length of the CDR3 is 16 residues. The CDR3 loop reads CASSFGGDRVRAPLHF. Written as DNA, the CDR3 is TGTGCCAGCAGCTTTGGGGGGGACAGGGTAAGGGCACCCCTCCACTTT.

V gene TRBV25-1 combines with J gene TRBJ2-1; TRBD2 matches 13 bases. Germline lookup yields CDR1 MGHDK and CDR2 SYGVNS. Germline trimming cut 4 bases from V and 6 bases from J; bases unmatched to any gene: 6. The length of the CDR3 is 16 residues. The CDR3 sequence: CASSGKTSGRSNEQFF. The CDR3 DNA is TGTGCCAGCAGTGGGAAGACTAGCGGGAGGTCCAATGAGCAGTTCTTC.

This clone occurred once. V and J are TRBV4-1 and TRBJ2-3; no clear D. This CDR3 contains 13 residues. Per germline, CDR1 MGHRA and CDR2 YSYEKL. V lost 0 bases to trimming and J lost 6 bases, with 7 bases between them. The CDR3 DNA follows: TGCGCCAGCAGCCAAGAGAACGGGGATACGCAGTATTTT. Translation: CASSQENGDTQYF.